The 28 T cell receptor beta chains listed next were all sequenced from one sample in a study of cytomegalovirus exposure and HLA in healthy donors. PCR amplification relied on 60 Vbeta primers (plus 13 Jbeta primers). Repertoires were generated with immunoSEQ multiplex PCR, while TCRdb's copy carries only in-frame clones and drops some. The sample holds about 180,000 clones, nearly 80% seen once. The sequencing sample was made of PBMCs. These receptor sequences come from a man in his forties in good health and CMV-seropositive.

This sequence joins TRBV6-1 and TRBJ2-5, with 7 bases aligning to TRBD1. V lost 8 bases and J lost 2; bases outside the gene matches: 5. This CDR3 is built from 13 residues. CDR1 is MNHNS, CDR2 SASEGT, per germline. The CDR3 sequence is CASQGTAQETQYF. The DNA for the CDR3 is TGTGCCAGCCAGGGGACAGCACAAGAGACCCAGTACTTC.

The chain employs TRBV27 and TRBJ2-5; a possible D gene is TRBD1 (6 bases). V lost 4 bases, J lost 3 bases, and 15 bases lay in between. Germline CDR1 is MNHEY and CDR2 is SMNVEV (reference sequence). The CDR3 is 15 amino acids. The CDR3 nucleotides are TGTGCCAGCAGTTCGCCTGGTGGGGACAAAGAGACCCAGTACTTC. It is translated as CASSSPGGDKETQYF.

This chain connects TRBV2 to TRBJ1-3; 8 nucleotides line up with TRBD1. The V and J ends lost 4 bases and 4 bases, in that order; junction bases with no gene match: 9. CDR1 is SNHLY, CDR2 FYNNEI, per germline. This CDR3 is built from 16 residues. The CDR3 is CASSVRGQGTGNTIYF. The DNA of the CDR3 is TGTGCCAGCAGTGTCCGAGGACAGGGAACCGGAAACACCATATATTTT.

The chain is built from TRBV7-9 and TRBJ2-5, with D uncertain. This CDR3 is 13 amino acids long. Germline V gene sequence: CDR1 SEHNR, CDR2 FQNEAQ (reference sequence). V lost 3 bases and J lost 1, with 6 bases in between. The CDR3 sequence is CASSFISQETQYF. DNA for the CDR3: TGTGCCAGCAGCTTCATCAGCCAAGAGACCCAGTACTTC.

The rearrangement joins TRBV5-1 to TRBJ2-3; 7 nucleotides agree with TRBD2. Trimming removed 6 bases from V and 2 bases from J; junction bases left unmatched: 6. Germline lookup yields CDR1 SGHRS and CDR2 YFSETQ. The CDR3 has 14 residues. The CDR3 DNA reads as TGCGCCAGCACCCGAGCGGGAACCACAGATACGCAGTATTTT. Protein sequence: CASTRAGTTDTQYF. Variable domain in full (rest from reference TRBV5-1 and TRBJ2-3): KAGVTQTPRYLIKTRGQQVTLSCSPISGHRSVSWYQQTPGQGLQFLFEYFSETQRNKGNFPGRFSGRQFSNSRSEMNVSTLELGDSALYLCASTRAGTTDTQYFGPGTRLTVL.

This rearrangement joins TRBV18 to TRBJ1-1, with 8 bases that match TRBD1. The CDR3 is made up of 14 amino acids. After removal of 1 base from V and 4 bases from J, the junction contained 2 bases not matched to a gene. Germline V gene data show CDR1 as KGHSH and CDR2 as LQKENI. CDR3 DNA sequence: TGTGCCAGCTCACCACGCACAGGGGGCACTGAAGCTTTCTTT. It translates to CASSPRTGGTEAFF. The variable domain in full, with the rest retrieved from reference TRBV18 and TRBJ1-1, is NAGVMQNPRHLVRRRGQEARLRCSPMKGHSHVYWYRQLPEEGLKFMVYLQKENIIDESGMPKERFSAEFPKEGPSILRIQQVVRGDSAAYFCASSPRTGGTEAFFGQGTRLTVV.

This clone was observed a handful of times. V is TRBV9 and J is TRBJ2-2; D is unresolved. Germline assignment: CDR1 SGDLS and CDR2 YYNGEE. The CDR3 spans 15 residues. V was trimmed by 3 bases and J by 0 bases, leaving 9 bases between them. In nucleotides, the CDR3 is TGTGCCAGCAGCGCCTCACTACCGAACACCGGGGAGCTGTTTTTT. This codes for CASSASLPNTGELFF.

V gene TRBV5-4 combines with J gene TRBJ2-2, with 10 bases lining up with TRBD1. The CDR3 has 17 amino acids. V lost 1 base and J lost 5; bases outside the gene matches: 8. Germline assignment: CDR1 SGHNT and CDR2 YYREEE (reference sequence). The CDR3 DNA sequence: TGTGCCAGCAGCTTGCGACCCCCGGGACAGGGGACCGGGGAGCTGTTTTTT. Its protein is CASSLRPPGQGTGELFF.

This clone has only a few counts. The chain couples TRBV7-9 to TRBJ2-3; tentative D call: TRBD2 (5 bases). From germline, CDR1 is SEHNR and CDR2 FQNEAQ (reference sequence). The CDR3 has 17 residues. V gave up 1 base and J gave up 0 bases, with 14 bases separating them. DNA of the CDR3: TGTGCCAGCAGCTTAGACGATTCAGCGGTTAGCACAGATACGCAGTATTTT. This sequence encodes CASSLDDSAVSTDTQYF.

This chain connects TRBV27 to TRBJ1-5; D unresolved. Germline V gives CDR1 MNHEY, CDR2 SMNVEV (reference sequence). V dropped 0 bases and J dropped 3 bases, with 9 bases sitting between them. The CDR3 loop spans 15 amino acids. The CDR3 reads CASSLSRGHNQPQHF. Written as DNA, the CDR3 is TGTGCCAGCAGTTTATCGAGAGGGCACAATCAGCCCCAGCATTTT.

On this clone itself: The junction differs from germline at one of its ends, possibly a read error. V and J are TRBV7-9 and TRBJ2-4; 10 bases line up with TRBD2. The CDR3 extends over 18 amino acids. Germline V lookup: CDR1 SEHNR, CDR2 FQNEAQ (reference sequence). The DNA of the CDR3 is TGTGCCAGCAGCGGGGCCAGTCTAGCGGGAGTCGGCAAAAACAGTCAGTACTTC. As protein: CASSGASLAGVGKNSQYF.

The V and J genes are TRBV10-3 and TRBJ1-5; TRBD1 aligns across 7 bases. V lost 10 bases, J lost 2 bases, and 8 bases stayed unmatched. The CDR3 has 14 residues. The germline V gene has CDR1 ENHRY and CDR2 SYGVKD. DNA for the CDR3: TGTGCCACCGAAAGAGACAGGGGCAATCAGCCCCAGCATTTT. Its translation is CATERDRGNQPQHF.

The chain links TRBV4-1 to TRBJ2-1, with TRBD2 matching 14 bases. V dropped 1 base and J dropped 8; count of bases not matched to a gene: 7. The CDR3 runs to 17 residues. Germline V gene sequence: CDR1 MGHRA, CDR2 YSYEKL. DNA of the CDR3: TGCGCCAGCAGCCAAGCGGGACTAGCGGGAGTTGTCTATGAGCAGTTCTTC. This gives the protein CASSQAGLAGVVYEQFF.

This chain uses TRBV7-2 with TRBJ1-3; D is ambiguous. Trimming took off 7 bases at V and 4 bases at J, with 20 bases between the two ends. This CDR3 is 16 amino acids long. Germline V gene data show CDR1 as SGHTA and CDR2 as FQGNSA. CDR3 loop: CASTPQVPQAGNTIYF. For the CDR3, the DNA is TGTGCCAGCACCCCTCAGGTGCCTCAGGCCGGAAACACCATATATTTT.

Only a few counts were recorded for this clone. CDR3: CASSFGEAGTGELFF. The CDR3 DNA sequence: TGCGCCAGCAGCTTTGGGGAGGCAGGCACCGGGGAGCTGTTTTTT. The chain combines TRBV5-1 with TRBJ2-2, with D possibly being TRBD2 (6 bases). The CDR3 consists of 15 residues. V was trimmed by 2 bases and J by 4 bases, leaving 12 bases between them. Germline V gives CDR1 SGHRS, CDR2 YFSETQ.

The chain uses TRBV10-1 and TRBJ2-5; TRBD2 agrees at 8 bases. Germline V CDR1 and CDR2: WNHNN, SYGVQD (reference sequence). Germline trimming cut 0 bases from V and 5 bases from J; bases unmatched to any gene: 5. The CDR3 is 15 amino acids. The CDR3 protein is CASSESTSGWETQYF. The CDR3 DNA is TGCGCCAGCAGTGAGTCCACTAGCGGTTGGGAGACCCAGTACTTC.

Concerning this clone: Its ends do not fully match the called genes, so a read error is possible. The chain has TRBV6-1 and TRBJ2-6; possibly TRBD1 for D (5 bases). This CDR3 has 13 residues. Per germline, CDR1 MNHNS and CDR2 SASEGT. The CDR3 loop reads CASSIPGANGLTF. CDR3 in DNA: TGTGCCAGCAGTATTCCTGGGGCCAACGGCCTGACTTTC.

This rearrangement joins TRBV27 to TRBJ2-1, with a weak D call TRBD1 (6 bases). V was clipped by 4 bases and J by 1 base, with 11 bases between them. The CDR3 has 15 amino acids. Germline V gives CDR1 MNHEY, CDR2 SMNVEV (reference sequence). The chain's CDR3 is CASSYGTPSYNEQFF. The CDR3 region has the DNA TGTGCCAGCAGTTACGGGACACCTTCCTACAATGAGCAGTTCTTC.

The rearrangement links TRBV2 to TRBJ2-3; 11 bases are shared with TRBD2. Germline values: CDR1 SNHLY, CDR2 FYNNEI. V was pared by 5 bases and J by 5 bases, with 6 bases of the junction left unmatched. This CDR3 spans 15 amino acids. As DNA, the CDR3 is TGTGCCAGCAGTTTTAATGGACTAGCGGGAGATACGCAGTATTTT. Its protein product is CASSFNGLAGDTQYF.

This clone appeared once. A junction end diverges from the germline sequence, so it may reflect a read error. For the CDR3, the DNA is TGTGCCAGCAGGGAAGCGGAGACAGTCGACGAGCAGTACTTC. It encodes CASREAETVDEQYF. V is TRBV2 and J is TRBJ2-7; D might be TRBD1 or TRBD2, each matching 5 bases. From germline, CDR1 is SNHLY and CDR2 FYNNEI. This CDR3 comprises 14 residues.

V and J are TRBV6-6 and TRBJ2-3, with D possibly matching TRBD2 (7 bases). Germline V lookup: CDR1 MNHNY, CDR2 SVGAGI (reference sequence). Deletions cut 2 bases from V and 2 bases from J, with 14 bases between. The CDR3 contains 16 residues. CDR3 region: CASSYGGGGPTDTQYF. The CDR3 coding sequence is TGTGCCAGCAGTTACGGGGGAGGGGGGCCCACAGATACGCAGTATTTT.

V and J are TRBV5-1 and TRBJ2-5, with D possibly matching TRBD2 (6 bases). CDR3 length: 14 amino acids. Between the trimmed V and J ends, which lost 4 bases and 4 bases, there was a span of 14 bases. CDR1 SGHRS and CDR2 YFSETQ come from the germline V gene. The CDR3: CASSVTSVRETQYF. The CDR3 region has the DNA TGCGCCAGCAGCGTGACTAGTGTACGAGAGACCCAGTACTTC.

This chain connects TRBV10-3 to TRBJ2-1; no definite D call. Deletions cut 1 base from V and 7 bases from J, with 8 bases between. Per germline, CDR1 ENHRY and CDR2 SYGVKD. This CDR3 comprises 13 residues. The CDR3 nucleotides read TGTGCCATCAGTGAGTATTCGGGTAATGAGCAGTTCTTC. Amino acids: CAISEYSGNEQFF.

V is TRBV7-9 and J is TRBJ2-7; unclear D gene. The germline CDR1 and CDR2 sequences are SEHNR and FQNEAQ (reference sequence). V lost 4 bases and J 2 bases, leaving 3 bases between the germline ends. The CDR3 consists of 11 residues. This chain's CDR3 is CASSSTYEQYF. The CDR3 coding sequence is TGTGCCAGCAGCTCAACCTACGAGCAGTACTTC.

This chain joins TRBV27 and TRBJ2-2, with 7 bases identical to TRBD1. After removal of 6 bases from V and 7 bases from J, the junction contained 8 bases not matched to a gene. This CDR3 spans 14 amino acids. Germline-derived CDR1 and CDR2 are MNHEY and SMNVEV (reference sequence). Here the CDR3 DNA reads TGTGCCAGCAGCCCCGGGACAGCGGACGGGGAGCTGTTTTTT. This encodes CASSPGTADGELFF.

This chain joins TRBV7-9 and TRBJ2-5; D uncertain. CDR3 length: 15 amino acids. Between the trimmed V and J ends, which lost 1 base and 1 base, there was a span of 10 bases. Germline assignment: CDR1 SEHNR and CDR2 FQNEAQ (reference sequence). The CDR3 spells CASSLERALQETQYF. The CDR3 DNA sequence: TGTGCCAGCAGCTTAGAAAGAGCGCTCCAAGAGACCCAGTACTTC.

There are a few counts of this clone. V and J are TRBV11-2 and TRBJ1-3; 7 bases are a match to TRBD1. Germline loops: CDR1 SGHAT, CDR2 FQNNGV. The CDR3 sequence is 15 residues long. The V and J ends lost 5 bases and 3 bases, in that order; junction bases with no gene match: 7. Here the CDR3 DNA reads TGTGCCAGCAGCCAGAACAGGGGTGGTGGAAACACCATATATTTT. Protein: CASSQNRGGGNTIYF.

The chain has TRBV5-8 and TRBJ2-1, with TRBD2 identical over 12 bases. Trimming removed 0 bases from V and 0 bases from J; junction bases left unmatched: 7. The length of the CDR3 is 19 residues. Germline V gene data show CDR1 as SGHTS and CDR2 as YDEGEE. The CDR3 loop reads CASSLELAGGGSSYNEQFF. CDR3 bases: TGTGCCAGCAGCTTGGAGCTAGCGGGAGGGGGGAGCTCCTACAATGAGCAGTTCTTC.